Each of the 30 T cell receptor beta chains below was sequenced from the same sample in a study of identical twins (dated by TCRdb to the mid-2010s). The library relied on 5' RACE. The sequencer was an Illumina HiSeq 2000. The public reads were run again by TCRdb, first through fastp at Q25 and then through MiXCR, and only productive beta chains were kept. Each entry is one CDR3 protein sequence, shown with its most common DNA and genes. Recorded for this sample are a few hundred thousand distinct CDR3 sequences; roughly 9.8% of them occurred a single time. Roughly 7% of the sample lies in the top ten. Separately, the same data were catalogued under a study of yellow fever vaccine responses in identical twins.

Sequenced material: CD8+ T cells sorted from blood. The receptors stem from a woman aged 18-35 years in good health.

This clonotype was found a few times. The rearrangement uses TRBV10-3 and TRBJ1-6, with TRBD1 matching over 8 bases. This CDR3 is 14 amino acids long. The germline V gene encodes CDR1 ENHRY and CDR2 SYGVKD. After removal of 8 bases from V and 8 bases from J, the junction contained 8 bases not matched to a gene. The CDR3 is CAIGGTGGDSPLHF. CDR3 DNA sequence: TGTGCCATCGGTGGCACAGGGGGTGATTCACCCCTCCACTTT.

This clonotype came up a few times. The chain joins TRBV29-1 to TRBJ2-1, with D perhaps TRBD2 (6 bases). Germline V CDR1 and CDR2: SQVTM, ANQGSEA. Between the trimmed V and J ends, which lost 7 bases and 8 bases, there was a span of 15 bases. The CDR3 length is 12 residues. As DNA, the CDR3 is TGCAGCGGGGCGGGGCTGTACGATGAGCAGTTCTTC. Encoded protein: CSGAGLYDEQFF.

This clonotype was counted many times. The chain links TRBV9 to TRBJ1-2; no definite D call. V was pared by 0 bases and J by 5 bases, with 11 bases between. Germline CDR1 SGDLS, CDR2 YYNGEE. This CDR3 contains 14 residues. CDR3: CASSVAPAEYGYTF. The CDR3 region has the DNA TGTGCCAGCAGCGTAGCTCCGGCGGAGTATGGCTACACCTTC.

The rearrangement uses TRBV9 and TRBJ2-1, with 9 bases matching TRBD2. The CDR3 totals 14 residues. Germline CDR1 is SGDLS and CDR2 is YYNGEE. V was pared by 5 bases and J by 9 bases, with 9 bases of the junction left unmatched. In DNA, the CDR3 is TGTGCCAGCAGGCTGGGCGGGGGGGCCGGTGAGCAGTTCTTC. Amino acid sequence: CASRLGGGAGEQFF.

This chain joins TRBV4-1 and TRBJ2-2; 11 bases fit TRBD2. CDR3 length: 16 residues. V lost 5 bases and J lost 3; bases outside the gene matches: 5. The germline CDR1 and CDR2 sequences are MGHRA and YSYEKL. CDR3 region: CASSLAGGPDTGELFF. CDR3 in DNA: TGCGCCAGCAGCTTAGCGGGGGGGCCCGACACCGGGGAGCTGTTTTTT.

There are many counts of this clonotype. The CDR3 DNA sequence: TGCGCCAGCAGCTTGGATTCTGGGACAGAACTTGTCCCCTATGGCTACACCTTC. This translates into CASSLDSGTELVPYGYTF. The J gene is TRBJ1-2, the V gene TRBV5-1; 7 bases agree with TRBD1. This CDR3 region has 18 residues. With V trimmed by 0 bases and J by 4 bases, 15 bases remained unmatched. Germline V CDR1 and CDR2: SGHRS, YFSETQ.

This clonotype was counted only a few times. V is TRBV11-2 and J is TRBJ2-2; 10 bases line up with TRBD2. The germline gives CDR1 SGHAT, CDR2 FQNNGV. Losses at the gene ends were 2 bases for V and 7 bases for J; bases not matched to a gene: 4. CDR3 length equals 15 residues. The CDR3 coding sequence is TGTGCCAGCAGCTTACTAGCGGGAGTCAACGGGGAGCTGTTTTTT. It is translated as CASSLLAGVNGELFF.

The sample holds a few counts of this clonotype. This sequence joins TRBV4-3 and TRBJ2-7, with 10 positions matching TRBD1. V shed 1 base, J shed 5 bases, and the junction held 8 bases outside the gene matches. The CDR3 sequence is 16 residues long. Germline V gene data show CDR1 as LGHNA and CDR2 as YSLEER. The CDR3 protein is CASSQGTTGGENEQYF. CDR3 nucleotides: TGCGCCAGCAGCCAAGGAACGACAGGGGGCGAAAACGAGCAGTACTTC.

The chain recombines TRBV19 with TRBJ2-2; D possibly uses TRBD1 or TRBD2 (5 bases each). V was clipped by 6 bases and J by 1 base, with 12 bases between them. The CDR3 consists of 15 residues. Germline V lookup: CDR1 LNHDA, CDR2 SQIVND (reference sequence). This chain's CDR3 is CASSPGPLNTGELFF. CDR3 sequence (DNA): TGTGCCAGTAGCCCGGGACCGCTGAACACCGGGGAGCTGTTTTTT.

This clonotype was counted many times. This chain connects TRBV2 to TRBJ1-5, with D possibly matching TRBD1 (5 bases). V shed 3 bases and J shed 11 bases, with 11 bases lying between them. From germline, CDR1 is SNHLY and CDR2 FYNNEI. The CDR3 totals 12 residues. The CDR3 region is CASSEVGETQHF. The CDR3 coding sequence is TGTGCCAGCAGTGAGGTGGGGGAGACCCAGCATTTT.

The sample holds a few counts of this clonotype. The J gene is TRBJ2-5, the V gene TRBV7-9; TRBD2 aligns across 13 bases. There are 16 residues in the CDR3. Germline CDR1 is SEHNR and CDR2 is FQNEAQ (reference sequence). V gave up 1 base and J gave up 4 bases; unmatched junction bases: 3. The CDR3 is CASSLDRTSGRETQYF. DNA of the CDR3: TGTGCCAGCAGCTTAGATCGGACTAGCGGGAGAGAGACCCAGTACTTC.

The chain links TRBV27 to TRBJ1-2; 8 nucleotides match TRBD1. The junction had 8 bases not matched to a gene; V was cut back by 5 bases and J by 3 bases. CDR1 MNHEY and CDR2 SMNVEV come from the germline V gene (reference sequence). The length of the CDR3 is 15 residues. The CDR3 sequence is CASSEGTGGHYGYTF. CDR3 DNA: TGTGCCAGCAGTGAGGGTACAGGGGGGCACTATGGCTACACCTTC.

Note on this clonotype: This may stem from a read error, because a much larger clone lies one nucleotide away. CDR3 in amino acids: CASSAGTGKTEQYF. CDR3 in DNA: TGTGCCAGCAGCGCCGGGACAGGGAAAACCGAGCAGTACTTC. V usage is TRBV7-9 and J usage is TRBJ2-7; 9 positions match TRBD1. Losses at the gene ends were 5 bases for V and 6 bases for J; bases not matched to a gene: 8. This CDR3 region has 14 residues. CDR1 and CDR2 (germline): SEHNR, FQNEAQ (reference sequence).

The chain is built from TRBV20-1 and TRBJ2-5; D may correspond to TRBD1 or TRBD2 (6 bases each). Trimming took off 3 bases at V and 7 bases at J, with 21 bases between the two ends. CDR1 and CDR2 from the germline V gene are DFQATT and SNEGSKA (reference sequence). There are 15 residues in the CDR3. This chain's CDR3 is CSARAEGDTGRTQYF. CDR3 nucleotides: TGCAGTGCTAGGGCGGAGGGGGACACCGGCCGGACCCAGTACTTC.

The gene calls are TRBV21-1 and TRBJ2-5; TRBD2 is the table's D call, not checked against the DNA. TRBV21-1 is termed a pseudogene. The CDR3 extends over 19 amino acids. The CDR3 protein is CASSSQRRLAGGSGETQYF. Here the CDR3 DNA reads TGTGCCAGCAGCAGTCAAAGACGGCTAGCGGGGGGGAGTGGAGAGACCCAGTACTTC.

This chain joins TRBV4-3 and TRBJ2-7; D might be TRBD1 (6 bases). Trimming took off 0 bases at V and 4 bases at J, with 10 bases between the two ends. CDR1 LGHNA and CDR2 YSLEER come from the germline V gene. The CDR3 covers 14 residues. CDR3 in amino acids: CASSQDQGGYEQYF. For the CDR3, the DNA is TGCGCCAGCAGCCAAGATCAAGGGGGTTACGAGCAGTACTTC.

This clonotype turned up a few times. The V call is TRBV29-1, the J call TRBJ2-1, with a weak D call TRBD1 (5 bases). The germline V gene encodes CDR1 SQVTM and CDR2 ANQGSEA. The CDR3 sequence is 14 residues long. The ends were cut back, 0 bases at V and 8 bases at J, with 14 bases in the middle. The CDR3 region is CSVEDGSGKDEQFF. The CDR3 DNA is TGCAGCGTTGAAGATGGCTCAGGGAAGGATGAGCAGTTCTTC.

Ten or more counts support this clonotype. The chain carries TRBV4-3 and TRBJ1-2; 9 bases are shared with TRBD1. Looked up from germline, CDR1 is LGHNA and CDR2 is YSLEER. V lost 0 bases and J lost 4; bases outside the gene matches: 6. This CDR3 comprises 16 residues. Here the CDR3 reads CASSQDRGQGIYGYTF. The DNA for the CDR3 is TGCGCCAGCAGCCAAGACCGAGGACAGGGGATCTATGGCTACACCTTC.

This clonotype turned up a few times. In DNA, the CDR3 is TGTGCCAGCAGCGGCGGACTGGTAGGAGATACGCAGTATTTT. Translating gives CASSGGLVGDTQYF. V usage is TRBV9 and J usage is TRBJ2-3; tentatively, D is TRBD2 (5 bases). Looked up from germline, CDR1 is SGDLS and CDR2 is YYNGEE. This CDR3 comprises 14 residues. Trimming left V 3 bases short and J 5 bases short, with 13 bases between.

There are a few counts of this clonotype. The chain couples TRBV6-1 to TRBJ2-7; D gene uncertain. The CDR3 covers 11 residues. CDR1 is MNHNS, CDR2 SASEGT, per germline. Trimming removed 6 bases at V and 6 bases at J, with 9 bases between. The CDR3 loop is CASRQPSEQYF. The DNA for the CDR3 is TGTGCCAGCAGGCAACCTAGCGAGCAGTACTTC.

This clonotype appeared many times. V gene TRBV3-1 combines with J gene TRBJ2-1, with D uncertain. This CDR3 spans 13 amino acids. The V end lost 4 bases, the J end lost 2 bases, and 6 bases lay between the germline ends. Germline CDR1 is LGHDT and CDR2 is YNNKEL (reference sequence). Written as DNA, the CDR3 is TGTGCCAGCAGCCTAGATACCTACAATGAGCAGTTCTTC. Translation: CASSLDTYNEQFF.

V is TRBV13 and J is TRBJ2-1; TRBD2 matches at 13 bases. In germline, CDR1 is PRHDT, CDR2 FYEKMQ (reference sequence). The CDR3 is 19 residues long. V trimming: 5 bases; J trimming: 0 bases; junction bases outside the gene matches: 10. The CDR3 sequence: CASSHKELAGGSSYNEQFF. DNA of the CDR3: TGTGCCAGCAGCCATAAGGAACTAGCGGGGGGGAGCTCCTACAATGAGCAGTTCTTC.

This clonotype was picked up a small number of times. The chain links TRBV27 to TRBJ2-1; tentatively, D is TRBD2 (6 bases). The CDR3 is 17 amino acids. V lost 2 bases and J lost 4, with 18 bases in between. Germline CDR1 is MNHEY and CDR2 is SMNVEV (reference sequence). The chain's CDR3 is CASSLPRGGAEYNEQFF. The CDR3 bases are TGTGCCAGCAGTTTACCCCGGGGCGGGGCGGAGTACAATGAGCAGTTCTTC.

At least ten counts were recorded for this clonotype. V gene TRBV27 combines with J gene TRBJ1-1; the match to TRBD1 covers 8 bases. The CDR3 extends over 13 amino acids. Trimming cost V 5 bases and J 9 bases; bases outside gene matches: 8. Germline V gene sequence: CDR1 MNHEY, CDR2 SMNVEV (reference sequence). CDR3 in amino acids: CASSPGQGSQAFF. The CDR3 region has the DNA TGTGCCAGCAGTCCCGGACAGGGAAGTCAAGCTTTCTTT.

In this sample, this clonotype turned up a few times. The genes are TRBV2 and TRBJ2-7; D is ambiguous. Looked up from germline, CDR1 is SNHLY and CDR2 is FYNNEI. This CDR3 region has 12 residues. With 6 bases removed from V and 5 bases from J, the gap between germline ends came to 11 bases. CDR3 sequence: CASRGNYHEQYF. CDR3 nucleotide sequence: TGTGCCAGCAGGGGGAACTACCACGAGCAGTACTTC.

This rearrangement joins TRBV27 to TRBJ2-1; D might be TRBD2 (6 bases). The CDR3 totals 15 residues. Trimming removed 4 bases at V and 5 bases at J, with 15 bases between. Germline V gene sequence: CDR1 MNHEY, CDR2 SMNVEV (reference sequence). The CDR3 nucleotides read TGTGCCAGCAGTTCCAGCGCAGGGAGGCACAATGAGCAGTTCTTC. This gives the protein CASSSSAGRHNEQFF.

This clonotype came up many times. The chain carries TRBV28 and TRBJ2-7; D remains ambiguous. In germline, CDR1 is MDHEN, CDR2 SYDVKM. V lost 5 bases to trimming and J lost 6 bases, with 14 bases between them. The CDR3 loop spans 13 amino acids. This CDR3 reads CASSPTTPTEQYF. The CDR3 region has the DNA TGTGCCAGCAGTCCCACGACGCCGACCGAGCAGTACTTC.

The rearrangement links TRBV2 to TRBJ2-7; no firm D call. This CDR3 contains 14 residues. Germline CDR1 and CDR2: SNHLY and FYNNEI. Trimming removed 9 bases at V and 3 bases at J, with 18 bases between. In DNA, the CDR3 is TGTGCCAGTCTCCAGTCGGACCGCAACTACGAGCAGTACTTC. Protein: CASLQSDRNYEQYF.

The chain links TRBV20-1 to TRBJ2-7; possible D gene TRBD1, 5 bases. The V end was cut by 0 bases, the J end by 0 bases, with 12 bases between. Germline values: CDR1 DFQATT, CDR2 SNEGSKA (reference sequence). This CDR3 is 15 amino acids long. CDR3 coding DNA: TGCAGTGCTAGAGATTTGGACACAAACTCCTACGAGCAGTACTTC. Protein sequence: CSARDLDTNSYEQYF.

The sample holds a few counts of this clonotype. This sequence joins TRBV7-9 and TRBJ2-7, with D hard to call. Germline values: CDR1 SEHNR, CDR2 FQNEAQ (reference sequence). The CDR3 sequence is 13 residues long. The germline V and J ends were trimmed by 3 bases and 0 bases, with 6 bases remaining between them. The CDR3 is CASSFPASYEQYF. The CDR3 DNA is TGTGCCAGCAGCTTCCCAGCCTCCTACGAGCAGTACTTC.